The T cell receptor beta chain described here comes from a study of response to subunit inactivated influenza vaccine. Study results and caveats: Each seasonal influenza vaccination, the authors suggested, recruits few new T cells.

TCRdb ran MiXCR on the RT-PCR reads and lists one entry per CDR3 protein. This sample yields hundreds of thousands of distinct CDR3 sequences, of which more than 11% are seen a single time; 6.5% to 8.5% belongs to the top ten. Of note for this clonotype: The antigen remains unidentified.

This CDR3 comprises 13 residues. J was trimmed by 1 base and V by 6 bases; bases with no gene match: 4. CDR1 is SQVTM and CDR2 is ANQGSEA in the germline V gene. The origin of this receptor is a man aged 50 or older who received an inactivated influenza vaccine. V is TRBV29-1 and J is TRBJ2-5, with 8 bases matching TRBD1. Sequenced here: PBMCs from blood, sampled 14 to 15 days before vaccination. For the CDR3, the DNA is TGCAGCGTACCAGACAGGGGCCAAGAGACCCAGTACTTC. Protein sequence: CSVPDRGQETQYF.